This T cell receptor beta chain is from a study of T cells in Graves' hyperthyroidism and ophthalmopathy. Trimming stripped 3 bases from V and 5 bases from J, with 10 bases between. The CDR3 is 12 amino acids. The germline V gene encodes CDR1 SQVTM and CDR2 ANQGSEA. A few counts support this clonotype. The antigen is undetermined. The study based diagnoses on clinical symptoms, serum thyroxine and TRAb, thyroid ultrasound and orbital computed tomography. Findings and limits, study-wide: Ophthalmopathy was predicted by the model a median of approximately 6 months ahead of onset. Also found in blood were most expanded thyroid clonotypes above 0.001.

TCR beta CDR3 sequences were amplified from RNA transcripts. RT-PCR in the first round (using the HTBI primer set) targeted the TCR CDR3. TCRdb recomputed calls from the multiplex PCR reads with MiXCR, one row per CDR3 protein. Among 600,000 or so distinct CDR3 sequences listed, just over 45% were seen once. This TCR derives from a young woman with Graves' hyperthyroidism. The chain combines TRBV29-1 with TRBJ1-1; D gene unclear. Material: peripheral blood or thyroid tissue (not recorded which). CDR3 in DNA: TGCAGCGTTGAGCGGGGTCGGACTGAAGCTTTCTTT. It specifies CSVERGRTEAFF.